The 8 T cell receptor beta chains below come from one sample, sequenced in a study of shared clonotypes between healthy human individuals. Method: immunoSEQ multiplex PCR; TCRdb's copy keeps in-frame clones and lacks some. The sample contains more than 900,000 clones, roughly 74% of which appear only once. Source material: memory CD4+ T cells from PBMCs. Subset specified: CD45RA-negative fraction. The receptors originated from a man aged 18-30 years in good health. Some clones in this sample may be carry-over from other donors' samples.

V is TRBV18 and J is TRBJ2-5; D may be TRBD1 (6 bases). V lost 3 bases to trimming and J lost 0 bases, with 8 bases between them. Germline V gene data show CDR1 as KGHSH and CDR2 as LQKENI. The CDR3 is 14 residues long. This chain's CDR3 is CASSPYRDQETQYF. In DNA form, the CDR3 reads TGTGCCAGCTCACCTTACAGGGACCAAGAGACCCAGTACTTC.

The rearrangement joins TRBV18 to TRBJ2-5; perhaps TRBD1 as D (5 bases). The V and J ends lost 2 bases and 5 bases respectively, with 18 bases between them. The germline V gene encodes CDR1 KGHSH and CDR2 LQKENI. The CDR3 length is 16 residues. CDR3 loop: CASSPGASPGRETQYF. CDR3 bases: TGTGCCAGCTCACCAGGGGCTAGTCCCGGGCGGGAGACCCAGTACTTC.

Comments on this clone: This specimen includes other DNA sequences encoding the same CDR3. The chain couples TRBV11-2 to TRBJ1-5; maybe TRBD1 (5 bases). In germline, CDR1 is SGHAT, CDR2 FQNNGV. The CDR3 spans 14 residues. The ends were cut back, 1 base at V and 7 bases at J, with 11 bases in the middle. This CDR3 is CASSLVGGNQPQHF. CDR3 coding DNA: TGTGCCAGCAGCTTAGTCGGGGGGAACCAGCCCCAGCATTTT.

The rearrangement joins TRBV6-5 to TRBJ1-1; perhaps TRBD1 as D (5 bases). The CDR3 has 15 amino acids. V was shortened by 2 bases and J by 1 base, with 11 bases between the two germline ends. Per germline, CDR1 MNHEY and CDR2 SVGAGI. The CDR3 reads CASSYTGPGNTEAFF. The CDR3 region has the DNA TGTGCCAGCAGTTACACGGGACCGGGGAACACTGAAGCTTTCTTT.

CDR3 coding DNA: TGTGCCAGCAGCTCAATGGGGGCGGGGGACTATGGCTACACCTTC. Translated, it gives CASSSMGAGDYGYTF. The chain links TRBV7-8 to TRBJ1-2; a weak D match, TRBD1 (6 bases). The CDR3 consists of 15 residues. CDR1 and CDR2 from the germline V gene are SGHVS and FQNEAQ. V lost 4 bases and J 3 bases, leaving 15 bases between the germline ends.

This clone was counted a single time. Compared with germline, one end of the junction differs, possibly owing to a read error. V usage is TRBV6-5 and J usage is TRBJ2-2; D is possibly TRBD1 or TRBD2 (5 bases each). The CDR3 is 14 residues long. Germline loops: CDR1 MNHEY, CDR2 SVGAGI. The CDR3 sequence: CQTRRDPNTGELFF. The CDR3 bases are TGCCAGACTCGACGGGACCCGAACACCGGGGAGCTGTTTTTT.

The chain recombines TRBV4-3 with TRBJ2-3; 8 bases agree with TRBD1. Trimming at V came to 3 bases and at J to 1 base, leaving 6 bases not matched to a gene. The CDR3 length is 16 residues. Germline V gene lookup returns CDR1 LGHNA and CDR2 YSLEER. Here the CDR3 reads CASSHAGQGGTDTQYF. In DNA form, the CDR3 reads TGCGCCAGCAGCCACGCAGGACAGGGCGGCACAGATACGCAGTATTTT.

This clone came up once. The chain uses TRBV27 and TRBJ1-2; 9 bases are a match to TRBD1. This CDR3 has 17 residues. J was trimmed by 1 base and V by 2 bases; bases with no gene match: 8. CDR1 and CDR2 (germline): MNHEY, SMNVEV (reference sequence). The DNA of the CDR3 is TGTGCCAGCAGTTTAGGACAGGGGCCCAACCATAACTATGGCTACACCTTC. Its protein product is CASSLGQGPNHNYGYTF.